Described below is a single TCR beta chain sequence and its context. The antigen is unknown. The CDR3 is made up of 14 amino acids. Germline CDR1 is KGHDR and CDR2 is SFDVKD. V dropped 2 bases and J dropped 5 bases, with 11 bases sitting between them. Alongside a J-beta primer mix, a sample-barcoded 5' primer served in a second PCR lasting about 7 to 12 cycles. TCRdb ran MiXCR on the 5' RACE reads and lists one entry per CDR3 protein. This sample has 950,000 to 1,200,000 distinct CDR3 sequences, with less than 45% found just once. The data were obtained in a study of blood T cells in healthy people across ages. The study, taken as a whole, reports: With donor CMV status unknown, expanded clonotype changes were possibly confounded. Long-lived and aged donors differed, with more naive CD4+ cells and higher diversity in the long-lived. TCR beta diversity tracked closely with naive T cell percentage.

The chain has TRBV24-1 and TRBJ2-5, with D possibly being TRBD1 or TRBD2 (6 bases each). The clonotype was recovered from a man between 18 and 29 years old in good health. Sequenced sample: blood. The CDR3 DNA follows: TGTGCCACCAGTGATTCTGGGGGGCGTGAGACCCAGTACTTC. Protein sequence: CATSDSGGRETQYF.